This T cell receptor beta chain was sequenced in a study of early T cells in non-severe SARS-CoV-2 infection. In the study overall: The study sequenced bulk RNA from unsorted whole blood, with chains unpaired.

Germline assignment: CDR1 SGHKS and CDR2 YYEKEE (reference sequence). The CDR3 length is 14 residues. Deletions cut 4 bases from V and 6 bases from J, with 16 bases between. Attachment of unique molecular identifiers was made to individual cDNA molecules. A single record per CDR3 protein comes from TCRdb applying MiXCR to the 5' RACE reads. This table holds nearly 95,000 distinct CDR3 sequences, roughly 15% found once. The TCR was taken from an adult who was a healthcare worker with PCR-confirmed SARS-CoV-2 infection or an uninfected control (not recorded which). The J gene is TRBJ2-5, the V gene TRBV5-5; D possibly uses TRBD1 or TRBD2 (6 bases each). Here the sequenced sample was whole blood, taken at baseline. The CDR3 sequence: CASSEVGGVKTQYF. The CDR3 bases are TGTGCCAGCAGCGAGGTGGGGGGCGTAAAGACCCAGTACTTC.